These 5 T cell receptor beta chains were all obtained from the same sample, sequenced in a study of blood T cell repertoires in COVID-19. Only in-frame clones appear in the TCRdb table, and some are missing; sequencing was by immunoSEQ multiplex PCR. This sample has roughly 160,000 clones, with around two thirds found just once. The sequenced sample consisted of peripheral blood. All receptors come from a woman aged 80 or over with acute or convalescent COVID-19.

The chain recombines TRBV9 with TRBJ2-3; TRBD1 matches at 9 bases. Germline V lookup: CDR1 SGDLS, CDR2 YYNGEE. CDR3 length: 18 residues. The V segment lost 0 bases and the J segment 4 bases; nucleotides outside the gene matches: 12. The CDR3 loop is CASSVGIGGTGSADTQYF. DNA for the CDR3: TGTGCCAGCAGCGTAGGAATTGGGGGGACAGGGTCCGCAGATACGCAGTATTTT.

V gene TRBV5-4 combines with J gene TRBJ2-7; 8 bases are a match to TRBD2. This CDR3 spans 15 amino acids. The J segment lost 2 bases and the V segment lost 4 bases, leaving 8 bases of the junction unmatched. The germline V gene encodes CDR1 SGHNT and CDR2 YYREEE (reference sequence). Here the CDR3 reads CASSSGGRSPYEQYF. The CDR3 DNA reads as TGTGCCAGCAGCAGCGGGGGTAGATCTCCCTACGAGCAGTACTTC.

The genes are TRBV28 and TRBJ1-5; D is undetermined. The V end lost 6 bases, the J end lost 3 bases, and 9 bases lay between the germline ends. This CDR3 has 13 amino acids. The germline CDR1 and CDR2 sequences are MDHEN and SYDVKM. CDR3 loop: CASSGEVNQPQHF. The CDR3 DNA is TGTGCCAGCAGCGGAGAGGTCAATCAGCCCCAGCATTTT.

This clone was detected a few times. The chain links TRBV5-1 to TRBJ2-7; 8 nucleotides agree with TRBD1. The junction had 5 bases not matched to a gene; V was cut back by 0 bases and J by 0 bases. The germline V gene encodes CDR1 SGHRS and CDR2 YFSETQ. The CDR3 length is 16 residues. The CDR3 DNA reads as TGCGCCAGCAGCTTGGGGACAGGGAAAGGCTCCTACGAGCAGTACTTC. This translates into CASSLGTGKGSYEQYF. Drawing the rest from reference TRBV5-1 and TRBJ2-7, the complete variable domain is KAGVTQTPRYLIKTRGQQVTLSCSPISGHRSVSWYQQTPGQGLQFLFEYFSETQRNKGNFPGRFSGRQFSNSRSEMNVSTLELGDSALYLCASSLGTGKGSYEQYFGPGTRLTVT.

This clone came up many times. The chain carries TRBV4-3 and TRBJ1-2, with 7 bases aligning to TRBD1. The length of the CDR3 is 16 residues. Trimming at V came to 0 bases and at J to 4 bases, leaving 8 bases not matched to a gene. CDR1 and CDR2 from the germline V gene are LGHNA and YSLEER. This CDR3 reads CASSQDRTGRPYGYTF. In DNA, the CDR3 is TGCGCCAGCAGCCAAGACAGGACAGGCCGGCCCTATGGCTACACCTTC.